This TCR beta chain was sequenced during a study of blood T cells in healthy people across ages. Study-level findings and limits: The study found more naive CD4+ cells and higher diversity in long-lived than aged donors.

The CDR3 consists of 13 residues. Trimming took 9 bases from V and 10 from J, leaving 16 bases between them. Germline loops: CDR1 SNHLY, CDR2 FYNNEI. Next came a second PCR, run for about 6 to 11 cycles, which used a sample-barcoded 5' primer along with a J-beta primer mix. From the 5' RACE reads, TCRdb called clonotypes with MiXCR, one entry per CDR3 protein. The table has approximately 810,000 distinct CDR3 sequences, around 34% seen once. Each donor gave 9.5 to 10 milliliters of peripheral blood. The sample holds a few counts of this clonotype. Its antigen is as yet unknown. This TCR was sampled from a man younger than 35 in good health. The sequenced sample was blood. The genes are TRBV2 and TRBJ1-6; possible D gene TRBD1, 6 bases. CDR3 in DNA: TGTGCCAGGAGACAGGATTCGTTATCACCCCTCCACTTT. Protein sequence: CARRQDSLSPLHF.